The rows below give T cell receptor beta chains drawn from one sample of a study of CD8 T cells in ankylosing spondylitis. TCRdb independently ran MiXCR on the 5' RACE reads; one entry per CDR3 protein. The profile shows approximately 500,000 distinct CDR3 sequences, approximately 11% of them singletons. Sequencing input: blood, either unsorted or a sorted T cell fraction (not recorded which). These receptors were obtained from a male donor with ankylosing spondylitis. Both conserved end residues are part of each CDR3.

J gene: TRBJ2-3; V gene: TRBV5-5; CDR3 protein: CASSPQLDTQYF
J gene: TRBJ1-5; V gene: TRBV7-9; CDR3 protein: CASSFEGNQPQHF
J gene: TRBJ1-6; V gene: TRBV20-1; CDR3 protein: CSAIRTASPLHF
J gene: TRBJ1-2; V gene: TRBV6-1; CDR3 protein: CASSEMAGARGYTF
J gene: TRBJ2-3; V gene: TRBV12-5; CDR3 protein: CASGLGVDSTDTQYF
J gene: TRBJ2-5; V gene: TRBV5-6; CDR3 protein: CASSLVPSRETQYF
J gene: TRBJ2-1; V gene: TRBV5-1; CDR3 protein: CASSPGTSGYEQFF
J gene: TRBJ2-7; V gene: TRBV9; CDR3 protein: CASSPYDFAYEQYF
J gene: TRBJ1-4; V gene: TRBV20-1; CDR3 protein: CSAHRDLNEKLFF
J gene: TRBJ2-3; V gene: TRBV4-1; CDR3 protein: CASSQDSRGRFTDTQYF
J gene: TRBJ1-4; V gene: TRBV7-9; CDR3 protein: CASSSPHPNEKLFF
J gene: TRBJ2-1; V gene: TRBV4-2; CDR3 protein: CASSPSGRAANEQFF
J gene: TRBJ2-1; V gene: TRBV20-1; CDR3 protein: CSATLTSGRWNEQFF
J gene: TRBJ2-3; V gene: TRBV20-1; CDR3 protein: CSARERRGLGDTQYF
J gene: TRBJ1-1; V gene: TRBV2; CDR3 protein: CASSRGGGSTEAFF
J gene: TRBJ1-3; V gene: TRBV12-3/TRBV12-4; CDR3 protein: CASSTTGTGNTIYF
J gene: TRBJ2-7; V gene: TRBV20-1; CDR3 protein: CSARVTGLNEQYF
J gene: TRBJ2-4; V gene: TRBV7-9; CDR3 protein: CASRREGNIQYF
J gene: TRBJ1-1; V gene: TRBV5-1; CDR3 protein: CASSLSGTDTEAFF
J gene: TRBJ2-1; V gene: TRBV24-1; CDR3 protein: CATSDRTGGLGDEQFF
J gene: TRBJ1-1; V gene: TRBV20-1; CDR3 protein: CSARTGRTGLTEAFF
J gene: TRBJ2-1; V gene: TRBV20-1; CDR3 protein: CSAVPPGLAGYNEQFF